The 19 T cell receptor beta chains given below trace back to one sample, sequenced in a study of beta chain features in type 1 diabetes. The study's findings and limits: Shortening that was moderate but significant affected the TCRB CDR3s of Type 1 diabetes patients in all four CD4+ subsets.

Isolated RNA was reverse transcribed in full, so expressed TCRB transcripts were sequenced. TCRdb's table, derived via immunoSEQ multiplex PCR, lists solely in-frame clones and lacks some. The sample shows under 300,000 clones, 20% to 25% of them seen only once. Their antigens remain unidentified. The material sequenced was naive CD4+ T cells from blood. The receptors here all came from a woman aged 25 to 39 with type 1 diabetes.

The V gene is TRBV5-1, the J gene TRBJ2-7, with TRBD1 matching over 9 bases. Germline values: CDR1 SGHRS, CDR2 YFSETQ. The CDR3 loop spans 14 amino acids. V trimming: 6 bases; J trimming: 0 bases; junction bases outside the gene matches: 4. The CDR3 DNA is TGCGCCAGCAAACAGGGGGCCTCCTCCTACGAGCAGTACTTC. This encodes CASKQGASSYEQYF.

The gene calls are TRBV7-3 and TRBJ2-7, with 8 bases that match TRBD2. Unmatched junction bases numbered 8, after V lost 6 bases and J lost 4 bases. The germline gives CDR1 SGHTA, CDR2 FQGTGA. The CDR3 loop spans 14 amino acids. The CDR3 DNA reads as TGTGCCAGCAGTCGCGGGGCTAGCGGGTACGAGCAGTACTTC. Translation gives CASSRGASGYEQYF. Together with reference TRBV7-3 and TRBJ2-7, the CDR3 gives the full variable domain: GAGVSQTPSNKVTEKGKYVELRCDPISGHTALYWYRQSLGQGPEFLIYFQGTGAADDSGLPNDRFFAVRPEGSVSTLKIQRTERGDSAVYLCASSRGASGYEQYFGPGTRLTVT.

The chain combines TRBV19 with TRBJ2-1; D is possibly TRBD2 (6 bases). The V gene's germline CDR1 is LNHDA and CDR2 SQIVND (reference sequence). This CDR3 is built from 15 residues. Trimming took 9 bases from V and 0 from J, leaving 15 bases between them. CDR3 protein: CASSSVSSSYNEQFF. CDR3 DNA: TGTGCCAGCTCTAGCGTGTCGAGCTCCTACAATGAGCAGTTCTTC.

This clone was observed a few times. The chain uses TRBV6-6 and TRBJ2-7, with D hard to call. The V gene lost 8 bases and the J gene lost 0 bases, with 11 bases spanning the gap. The CDR3 is 13 residues long. Germline assignment: CDR1 MNHNY and CDR2 SVGAGI (reference sequence). The CDR3 sequence: CASLGGFSYEQYF. DNA of the CDR3: TGTGCCAGCCTAGGCGGATTCTCCTACGAGCAGTACTTC.

CDR3: CASSVGLSSNTEAFF. In DNA, the CDR3 is TGTGCCAGCAGCGTAGGACTATCTTCGAACACTGAAGCTTTCTTT. V is TRBV9 and J is TRBJ1-1, with D uncertain. The length of the CDR3 is 15 residues. Germline-derived CDR1 and CDR2 are SGDLS and YYNGEE. V was cut by 0 bases and J by 1 base, with 10 bases left in between.

This clone occurred a few times. This chain uses TRBV18 with TRBJ1-2; no definite D call. CDR1 and CDR2 (germline): KGHSH, LQKENI. The CDR3 length is 15 residues. Trimming took off 0 bases at V and 1 base at J, with 9 bases between the two ends. The CDR3 DNA reads TGTGCCAGCTCACCACCGTCAGGATTTAACTATGGCTACACCTTC. Protein: CASSPPSGFNYGYTF. Looking up the rest from reference TRBV18 and TRBJ1-2 gives the full variable domain: NAGVMQNPRHLVRRRGQEARLRCSPMKGHSHVYWYRQLPEEGLKFMVYLQKENIIDESGMPKERFSAEFPKEGPSILRIQQVVRGDSAAYFCASSPPSGFNYGYTFGSGTRLTVV.

This clone was counted a few times. This rearrangement joins TRBV5-1 to TRBJ2-5; 7 nucleotides agree with TRBD2. The CDR3 has 14 amino acids. The V and J ends lost 3 bases and 2 bases, in that order; junction bases with no gene match: 4. CDR1 and CDR2 (germline): SGHRS, YFSETQ. The CDR3 DNA follows: TGCGCCAGCAGCTATAGCGGGCCACAAGAGACCCAGTACTTC. Translating gives CASSYSGPQETQYF.

The genes are TRBV30 and TRBJ1-2; D remains unclear. Germline CDR1 is GTSNPN and CDR2 is SVGIG (reference sequence). Trimming cost V 0 bases and J 4 bases, with 12 bases left between them. This CDR3 has 14 amino acids. The CDR3 spells CAWSVGGGPYGYTF. The CDR3 nucleotides are TGTGCCTGGAGTGTTGGAGGAGGCCCCTATGGCTACACCTTC.

This clone was counted only a few times. This chain joins TRBV4-1 and TRBJ2-5; 16 nucleotides match TRBD2. The CDR3 is 16 residues long. Germline V gives CDR1 MGHRA, CDR2 YSYEKL. The V segment lost 4 bases and the J segment 4 bases; nucleotides outside the gene matches: 3. The CDR3 protein is CASSPGLAGGGETQYF. The CDR3 DNA follows: TGCGCCAGCAGCCCGGGACTAGCGGGAGGGGGAGAGACCCAGTACTTC.

This clone was picked up a small number of times. The chain couples TRBV20-1 to TRBJ1-1, with TRBD1 identical over 8 bases. Germline V lookup: CDR1 DFQATT, CDR2 SNEGSKA (reference sequence). This CDR3 spans 11 amino acids. J gave up 10 bases and V 5 bases, and 6 bases lay outside the gene matches. Here the CDR3 reads CSAYSGTGAFF. CDR3 DNA: TGCAGTGCTTACAGTGGGACAGGAGCTTTCTTT.

The CDR3 here is CATSREWLAEPDNTGELFF. In DNA, the CDR3 is TGTGCCACCAGCAGAGAGTGGCTAGCGGAGCCCGACAACACCGGGGAGCTGTTTTTT. The V gene is TRBV15, the J gene TRBJ2-2; 7 bases agree with TRBD2. The CDR3 has 19 residues. Germline V gene lookup returns CDR1 LNHNV and CDR2 YYDKDF (reference sequence). V was clipped by 0 bases and J by 2 bases; unmatched bases: 12. The entire variable domain, with the rest obtained from reference TRBV15 and TRBJ2-2, is as follows: DAMVIQNPRYQVTQFGKPVTLSCSQTLNHNVMYWYQQKSSQAPKLLFHYYDKDFNNEADTPDNFQSRRPNTSFCFLDIRSPGLGDTAMYLCATSREWLAEPDNTGELFFGEGSRLTVL.

This clone was counted only a few times. The gene calls are TRBV14 and TRBJ2-2, with a possible D match to TRBD2 (6 bases). The CDR3 consists of 13 residues. V was clipped by 1 base and J by 7 bases, with 7 bases between them. The germline gives CDR1 SGHDN, CDR2 FVKESK. The CDR3: CASSQAGVGELFF. DNA of the CDR3: TGTGCCAGCAGCCAAGCGGGAGTCGGGGAGCTGTTTTTT.

V is TRBV25-1 and J is TRBJ2-5, with 7 bases that match TRBD1. The germline CDR1 and CDR2 sequences are MGHDK and SYGVNS. V gave up 4 bases and J gave up 2 bases; unmatched junction bases: 7. The CDR3 is 15 residues long. The CDR3 region is CASSAPTGTQETQYF. CDR3 sequence (DNA): TGTGCCAGCAGTGCCCCGACAGGGACGCAAGAGACCCAGTACTTC.

Only a few counts were recorded for this clone. This chain connects TRBV19 to TRBJ1-1; D remains unclear. CDR3 length equals 13 residues. Germline-derived CDR1 and CDR2 are LNHDA and SQIVND (reference sequence). V lost 1 base and J lost 10, with 13 bases in between. CDR3 nucleotides: TGTGCCAGTAGTATAGGTTCGGGATGGAGAGCTTTCTTT. Its translation is CASSIGSGWRAFF.

The chain combines TRBV5-4 with TRBJ2-1; TRBD2 matches 9 bases. This CDR3 has 16 amino acids. V shed 3 bases, J shed 3 bases, and the junction held 7 bases outside the gene matches. CDR1 and CDR2 (germline): SGHNT, YYREEE (reference sequence). CDR3 in amino acids: CASSSVSGGDYNEQFF. The CDR3 DNA reads as TGTGCCAGCAGCTCGGTTAGCGGGGGAGACTACAATGAGCAGTTCTTC.

The V and J genes are TRBV18 and TRBJ2-7; TRBD2 agrees at 7 bases. J lost 3 bases, V lost 2 bases, and 7 bases had no gene match. Germline CDR1 is KGHSH and CDR2 is LQKENI. The CDR3 is 15 amino acids. The CDR3 sequence: CASSPTASGSYEQYF. The CDR3 DNA is TGTGCCAGCTCACCAACGGCTAGCGGAAGCTACGAGCAGTACTTC.

The chain uses TRBV28 and TRBJ2-7, with unresolved D. The germline V gene encodes CDR1 MDHEN and CDR2 SYDVKM. V shed 2 bases and J shed 3 bases, with 5 bases lying between them. The CDR3 runs to 12 residues. The CDR3 spells CASSLNGYEQYF. The CDR3 bases are TGTGCCAGCAGTTTAAACGGCTACGAGCAGTACTTC.

The chain couples TRBV30 to TRBJ2-1, with TRBD2 identical over 7 bases. J gave up 1 base and V 0 bases, and 3 bases lay outside the gene matches. This CDR3 has 15 amino acids. Germline CDR1 reads GTSNPN; CDR2 reads SVGIG (reference sequence). CDR3 residues: CAWSVAGVSYNEQFF. DNA of the CDR3: TGTGCCTGGAGTGTTGCGGGAGTGTCCTACAATGAGCAGTTCTTC.

The chain recombines TRBV11-1 with TRBJ2-7, with D possibly being TRBD1 (5 bases). The germline V gene encodes CDR1 SGHAT and CDR2 FQDESV (reference sequence). The CDR3 is 15 amino acids. The germline V and J ends were trimmed by 8 bases and 4 bases, with 21 bases remaining between them. The CDR3 sequence is CASGQQDADLYEQYF. The CDR3 DNA reads TGTGCCAGCGGACAACAGGATGCAGATTTATACGAGCAGTACTTC. The variable domain in full, completed from reference TRBV11-1 and TRBJ2-7, reads EAEVAQSPRYKITEKSQAVAFWCDPISGHATLYWYRQILGQGPELLVQFQDESVVDDSQLPKDRFSAERLKGVDSTLKIQPAELGDSAMYLCASGQQDADLYEQYFGPGTRLTVT.